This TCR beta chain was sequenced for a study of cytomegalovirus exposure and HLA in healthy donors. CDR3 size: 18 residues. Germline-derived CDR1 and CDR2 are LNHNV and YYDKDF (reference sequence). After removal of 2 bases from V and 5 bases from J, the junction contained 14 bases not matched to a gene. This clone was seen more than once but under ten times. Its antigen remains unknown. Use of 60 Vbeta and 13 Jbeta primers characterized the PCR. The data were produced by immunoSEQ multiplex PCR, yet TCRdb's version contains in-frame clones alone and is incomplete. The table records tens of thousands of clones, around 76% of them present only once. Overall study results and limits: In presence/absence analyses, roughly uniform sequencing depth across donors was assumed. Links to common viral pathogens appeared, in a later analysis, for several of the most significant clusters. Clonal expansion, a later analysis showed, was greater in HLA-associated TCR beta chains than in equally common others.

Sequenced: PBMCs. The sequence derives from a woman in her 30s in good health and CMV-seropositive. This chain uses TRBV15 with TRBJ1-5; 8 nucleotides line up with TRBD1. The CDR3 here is CATSRYHSETGADQPQHF. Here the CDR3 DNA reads TGTGCCACCAGCAGATACCACAGCGAGACAGGGGCCGATCAGCCCCAGCATTTT.